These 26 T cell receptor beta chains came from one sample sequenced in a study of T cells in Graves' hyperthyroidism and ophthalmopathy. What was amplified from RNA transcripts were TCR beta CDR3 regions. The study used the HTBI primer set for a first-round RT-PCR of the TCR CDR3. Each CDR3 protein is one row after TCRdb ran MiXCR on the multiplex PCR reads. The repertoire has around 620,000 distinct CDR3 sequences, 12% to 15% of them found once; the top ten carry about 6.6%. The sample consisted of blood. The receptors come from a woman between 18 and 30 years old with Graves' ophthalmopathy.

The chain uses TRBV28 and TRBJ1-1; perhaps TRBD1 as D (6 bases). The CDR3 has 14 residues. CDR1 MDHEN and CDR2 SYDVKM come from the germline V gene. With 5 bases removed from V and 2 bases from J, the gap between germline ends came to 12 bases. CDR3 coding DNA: TGTGCCAGCAGTGAGAACAGGGATAACACTGAAGCTTTCTTT. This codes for CASSENRDNTEAFF.

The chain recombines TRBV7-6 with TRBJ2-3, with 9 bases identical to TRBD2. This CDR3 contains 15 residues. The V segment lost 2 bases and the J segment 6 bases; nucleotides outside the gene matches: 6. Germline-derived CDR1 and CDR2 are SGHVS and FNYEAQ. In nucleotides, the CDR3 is TGTGCCAGCAGCTTACAGGGACTAGCTATGGATACGCAGTATTTT. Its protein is CASSLQGLAMDTQYF.

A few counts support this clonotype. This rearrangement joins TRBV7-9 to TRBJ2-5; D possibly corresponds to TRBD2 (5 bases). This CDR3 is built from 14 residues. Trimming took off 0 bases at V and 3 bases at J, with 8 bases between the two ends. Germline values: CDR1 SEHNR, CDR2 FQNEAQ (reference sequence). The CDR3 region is CASSLAAREETQYF. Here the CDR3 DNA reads TGTGCCAGCAGCTTAGCGGCGAGGGAAGAGACCCAGTACTTC.

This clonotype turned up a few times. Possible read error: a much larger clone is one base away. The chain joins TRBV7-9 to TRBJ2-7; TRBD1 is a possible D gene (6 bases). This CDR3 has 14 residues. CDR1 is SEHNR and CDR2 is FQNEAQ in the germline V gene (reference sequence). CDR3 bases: TGTGCCGGCAGCTTAGTACCAGGGGCCTACGAGCAGTACTTC. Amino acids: CAGSLVPGAYEQYF.

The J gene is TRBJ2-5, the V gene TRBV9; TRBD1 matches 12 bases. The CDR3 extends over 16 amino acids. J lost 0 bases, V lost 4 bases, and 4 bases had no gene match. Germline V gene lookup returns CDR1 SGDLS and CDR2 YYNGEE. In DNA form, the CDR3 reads TGTGCCAGCAGCTCCGGGACAGGGGGCTACCAAGAGACCCAGTACTTC. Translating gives CASSSGTGGYQETQYF.

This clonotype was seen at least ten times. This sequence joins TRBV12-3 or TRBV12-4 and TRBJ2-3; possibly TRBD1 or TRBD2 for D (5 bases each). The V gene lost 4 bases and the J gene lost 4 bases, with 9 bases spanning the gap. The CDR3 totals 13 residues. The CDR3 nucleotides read TGTGCCAGCAGTTCAGGGACCGCAGATACGCAGTATTTT. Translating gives CASSSGTADTQYF.

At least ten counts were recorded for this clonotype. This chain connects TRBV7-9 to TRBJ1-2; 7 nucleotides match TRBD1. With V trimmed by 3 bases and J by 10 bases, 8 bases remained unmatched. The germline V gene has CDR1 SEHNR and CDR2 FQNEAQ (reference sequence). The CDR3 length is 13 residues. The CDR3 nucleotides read TGTGCCAGCAGCTTCCGGGACAGTCTATTCTACACCTTC. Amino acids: CASSFRDSLFYTF.

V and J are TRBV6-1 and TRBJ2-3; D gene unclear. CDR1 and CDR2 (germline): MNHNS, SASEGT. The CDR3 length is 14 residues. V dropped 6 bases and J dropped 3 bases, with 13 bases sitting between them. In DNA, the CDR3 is TGTGCCAGCAGCAACGGGCAAGGAACAGATACGCAGTATTTT. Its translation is CASSNGQGTDTQYF.

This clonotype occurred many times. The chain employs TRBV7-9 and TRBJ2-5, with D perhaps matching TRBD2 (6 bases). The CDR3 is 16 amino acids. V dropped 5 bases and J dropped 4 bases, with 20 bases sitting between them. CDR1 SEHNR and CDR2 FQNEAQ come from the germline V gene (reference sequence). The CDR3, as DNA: TGTGCCAGCAGCCTGCTTAGGGCGGAGGGTGGAGAGACCCAGTACTTC. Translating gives CASSLLRAEGGETQYF. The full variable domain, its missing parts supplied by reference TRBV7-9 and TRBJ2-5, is DTGVSQNPRHKITKRGQNVTFRCDPISEHNRLYWYRQTLGQGPEFLTYFQNEAQLEKSRLLSDRFSAERPKGSFSTLEIQRTEQGDSAMYLCASSLLRAEGGETQYFGPGTRLLVL.

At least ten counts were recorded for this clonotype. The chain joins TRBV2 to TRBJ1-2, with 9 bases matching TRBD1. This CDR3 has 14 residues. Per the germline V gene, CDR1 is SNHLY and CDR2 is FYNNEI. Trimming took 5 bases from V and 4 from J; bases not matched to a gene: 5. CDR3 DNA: TGTGCCAGCAGTCAGATGGGACAGGGCTATGGCTACACCTTC. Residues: CASSQMGQGYGYTF.

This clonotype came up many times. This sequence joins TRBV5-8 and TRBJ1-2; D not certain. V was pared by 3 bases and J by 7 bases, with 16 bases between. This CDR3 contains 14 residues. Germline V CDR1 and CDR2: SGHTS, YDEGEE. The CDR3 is CASSSRRVYGGYTF. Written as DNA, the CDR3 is TGTGCCAGCAGCTCCCGGCGGGTATACGGTGGCTACACCTTC. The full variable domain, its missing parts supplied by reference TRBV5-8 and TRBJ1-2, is EAGVTQSPTHLIKTRGQQATLRCSPISGHTSVYWYQQALGLGLQFLLWYDEGEERNRGNFPPRFSGRQFPNYSSELNVNALELEDSALYLCASSSRRVYGGYTFGSGTRLTVV.

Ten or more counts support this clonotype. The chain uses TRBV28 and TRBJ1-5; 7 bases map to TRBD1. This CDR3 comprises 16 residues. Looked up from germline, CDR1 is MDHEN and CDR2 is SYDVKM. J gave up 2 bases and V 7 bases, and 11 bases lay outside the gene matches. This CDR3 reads CASIGQDLVGNQPQHF. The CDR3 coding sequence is TGTGCCAGCATAGGACAGGATCTAGTCGGCAATCAGCCCCAGCATTTT.

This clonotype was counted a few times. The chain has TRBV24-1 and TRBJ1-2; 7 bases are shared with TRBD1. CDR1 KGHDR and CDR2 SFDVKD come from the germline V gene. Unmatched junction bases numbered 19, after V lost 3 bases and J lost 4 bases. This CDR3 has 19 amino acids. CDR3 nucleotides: TGTGCCACCAGTGATGCCTCTGGCATAACAGGGGATATATTCTATGGCTACACCTTC. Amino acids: CATSDASGITGDIFYGYTF.

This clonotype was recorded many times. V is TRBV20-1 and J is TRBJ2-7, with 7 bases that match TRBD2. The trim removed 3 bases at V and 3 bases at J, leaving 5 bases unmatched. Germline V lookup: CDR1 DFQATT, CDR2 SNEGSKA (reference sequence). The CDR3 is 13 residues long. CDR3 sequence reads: CSARGGSIYEQYF. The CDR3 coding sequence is TGCAGTGCTAGGGGCGGGAGTATCTACGAGCAGTACTTC.

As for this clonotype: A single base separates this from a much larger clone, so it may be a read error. The CDR3 sequence: CAWQKYNEQFF. CDR3 nucleotides: TGTGCCTGGCAGAAGTACAATGAGCAGTTCTTC. The chain has TRBV30 and TRBJ2-1; D is unclear. Germline CDR1 is GTSNPN and CDR2 is SVGIG (reference sequence). The CDR3 has 11 amino acids. V was trimmed by 5 bases and J by 4 bases, leaving 6 bases between them.

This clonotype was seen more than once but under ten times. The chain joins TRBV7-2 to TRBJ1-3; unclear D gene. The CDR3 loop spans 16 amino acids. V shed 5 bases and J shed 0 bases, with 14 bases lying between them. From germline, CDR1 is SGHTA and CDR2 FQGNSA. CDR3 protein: CASSPARVPSGNTIYF. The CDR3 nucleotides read TGTGCCAGCAGCCCAGCCCGGGTCCCCTCTGGAAACACCATATATTTT.

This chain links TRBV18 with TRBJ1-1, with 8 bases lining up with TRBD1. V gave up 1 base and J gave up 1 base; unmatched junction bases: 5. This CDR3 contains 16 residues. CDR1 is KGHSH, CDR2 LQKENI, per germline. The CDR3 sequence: CASSPLGTGRNTEAFF. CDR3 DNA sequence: TGTGCCAGCTCACCACTTGGGACAGGAAGGAACACTGAAGCTTTCTTT.

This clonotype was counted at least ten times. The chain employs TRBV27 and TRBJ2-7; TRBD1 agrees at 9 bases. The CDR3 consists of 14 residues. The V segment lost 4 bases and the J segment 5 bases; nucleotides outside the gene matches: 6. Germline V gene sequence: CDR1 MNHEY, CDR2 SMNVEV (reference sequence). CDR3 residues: CASSSRRDRDEQYF. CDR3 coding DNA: TGTGCCAGCAGTTCTCGTAGGGACAGGGACGAGCAGTACTTC.

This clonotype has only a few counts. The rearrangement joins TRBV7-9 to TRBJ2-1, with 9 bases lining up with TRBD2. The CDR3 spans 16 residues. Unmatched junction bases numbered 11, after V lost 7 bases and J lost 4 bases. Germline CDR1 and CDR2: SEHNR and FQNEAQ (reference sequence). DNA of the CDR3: TGTGCCAGCATATTGGCGGGAGGGCCAGGGTACAATGAGCAGTTCTTC. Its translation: CASILAGGPGYNEQFF.

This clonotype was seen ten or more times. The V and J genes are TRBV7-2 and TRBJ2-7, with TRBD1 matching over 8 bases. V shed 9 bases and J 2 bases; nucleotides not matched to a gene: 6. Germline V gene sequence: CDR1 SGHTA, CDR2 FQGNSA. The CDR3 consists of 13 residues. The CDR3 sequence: CASGQGGTYEQYF. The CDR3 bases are TGTGCCAGTGGACAGGGTGGGACCTACGAGCAGTACTTC. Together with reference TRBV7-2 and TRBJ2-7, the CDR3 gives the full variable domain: GAGVSQSPSNKVTEKGKDVELRCDPISGHTALYWYRQSLGQGLEFLIYFQGNSAPDKSGLPSDRFSAERTGGSVSTLTIQRTQQEDSAVYLCASGQGGTYEQYFGPGTRLTVT.

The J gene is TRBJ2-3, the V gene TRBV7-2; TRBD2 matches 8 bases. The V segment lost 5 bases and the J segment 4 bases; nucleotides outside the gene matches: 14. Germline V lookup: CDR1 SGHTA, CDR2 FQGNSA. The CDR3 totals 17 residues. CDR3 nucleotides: TGTGCCAGCAGCACAGGCCCCTTTAGCGGGAATGCAGATACGCAGTATTTT. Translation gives CASSTGPFSGNADTQYF.

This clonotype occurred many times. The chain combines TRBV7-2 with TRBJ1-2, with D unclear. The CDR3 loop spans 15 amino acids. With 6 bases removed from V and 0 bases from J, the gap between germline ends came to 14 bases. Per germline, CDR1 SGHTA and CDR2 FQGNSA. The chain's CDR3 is CASRRERLSNYGYTF. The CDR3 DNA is TGTGCCAGCAGGCGCGAACGGTTGTCTAACTATGGCTACACCTTC.

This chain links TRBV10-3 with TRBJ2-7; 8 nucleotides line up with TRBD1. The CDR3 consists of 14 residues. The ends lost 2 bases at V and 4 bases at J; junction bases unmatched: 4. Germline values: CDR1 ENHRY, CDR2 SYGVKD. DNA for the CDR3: TGTGCCATCAGTGAGAAAGGACAGGGTTACGAGCAGTACTTC. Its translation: CAISEKGQGYEQYF.

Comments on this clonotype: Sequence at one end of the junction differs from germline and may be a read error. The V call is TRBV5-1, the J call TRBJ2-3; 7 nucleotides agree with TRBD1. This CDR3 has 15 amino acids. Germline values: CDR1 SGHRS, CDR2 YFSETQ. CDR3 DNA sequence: TGTGCCAGCAGCTTGGGGGACAGAAGCACAGATACGCAGTATTTT. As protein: CASSLGDRSTDTQYF.

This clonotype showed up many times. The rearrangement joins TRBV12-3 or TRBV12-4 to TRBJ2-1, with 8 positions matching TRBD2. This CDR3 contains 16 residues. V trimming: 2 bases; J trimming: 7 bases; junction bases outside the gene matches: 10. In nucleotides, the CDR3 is TGTGCCAGCAGTTTAAGTGGACTAGCCCACTTGAATGAGCAGTTCTTC. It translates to CASSLSGLAHLNEQFF.

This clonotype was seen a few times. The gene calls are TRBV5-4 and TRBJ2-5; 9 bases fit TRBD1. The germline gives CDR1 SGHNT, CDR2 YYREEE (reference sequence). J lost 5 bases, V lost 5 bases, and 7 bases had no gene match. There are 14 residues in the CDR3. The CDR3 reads CASSSPTGGETQYF. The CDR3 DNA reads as TGTGCCAGCAGTTCACCGACAGGGGGGGAGACCCAGTACTTC.